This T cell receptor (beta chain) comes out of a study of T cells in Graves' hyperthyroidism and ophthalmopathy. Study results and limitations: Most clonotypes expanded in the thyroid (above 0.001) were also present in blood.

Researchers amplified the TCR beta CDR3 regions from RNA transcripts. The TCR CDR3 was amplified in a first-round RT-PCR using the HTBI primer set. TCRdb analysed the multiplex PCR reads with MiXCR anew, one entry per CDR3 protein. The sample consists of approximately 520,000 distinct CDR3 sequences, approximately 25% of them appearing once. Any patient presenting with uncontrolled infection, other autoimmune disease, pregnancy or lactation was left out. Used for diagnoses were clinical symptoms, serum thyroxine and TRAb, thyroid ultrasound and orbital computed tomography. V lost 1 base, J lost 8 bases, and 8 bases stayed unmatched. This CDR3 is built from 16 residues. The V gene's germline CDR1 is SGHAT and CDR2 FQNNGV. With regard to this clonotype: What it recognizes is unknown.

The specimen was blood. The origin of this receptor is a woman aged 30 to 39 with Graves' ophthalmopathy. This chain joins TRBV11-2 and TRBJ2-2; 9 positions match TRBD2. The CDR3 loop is CASSLGSSGMAGELFF. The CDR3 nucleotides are TGTGCCAGCAGCTTAGGGTCTAGCGGGATGGCAGGGGAGCTGTTTTTT.